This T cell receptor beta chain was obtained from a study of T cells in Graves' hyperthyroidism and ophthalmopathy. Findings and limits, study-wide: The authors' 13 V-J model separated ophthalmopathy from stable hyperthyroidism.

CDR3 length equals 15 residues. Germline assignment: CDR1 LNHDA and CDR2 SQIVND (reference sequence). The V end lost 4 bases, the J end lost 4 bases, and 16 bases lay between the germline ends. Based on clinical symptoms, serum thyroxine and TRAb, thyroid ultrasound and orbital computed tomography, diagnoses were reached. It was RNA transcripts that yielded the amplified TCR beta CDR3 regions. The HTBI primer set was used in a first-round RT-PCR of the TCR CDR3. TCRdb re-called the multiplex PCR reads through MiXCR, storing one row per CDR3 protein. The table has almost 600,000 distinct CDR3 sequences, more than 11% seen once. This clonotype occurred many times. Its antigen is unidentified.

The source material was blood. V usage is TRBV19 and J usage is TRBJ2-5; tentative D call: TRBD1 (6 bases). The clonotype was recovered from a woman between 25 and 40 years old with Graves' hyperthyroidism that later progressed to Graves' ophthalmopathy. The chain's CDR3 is CASSTTPQGIETQYF. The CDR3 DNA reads TGTGCCAGTAGTACAACACCCCAGGGGATAGAGACCCAGTACTTC.